This T cell receptor (beta chain) comes out of a study of siplizumab effects on memory and regulatory T cells. The CDR3 extends over 14 amino acids. V shed 6 bases and J shed 3 bases, with 15 bases lying between them. Germline values: CDR1 MNHEY, CDR2 SMNVEV (reference sequence). TCRdb's copy holds only in-frame clones and misses some; the assay was immunoSEQ multiplex PCR. The sample lists 50,000 or so clones; roughly 93% were seen once. Sequences were obtained from CD8+ T cells sorted from blood. This receptor was obtained from a human donor in good health. The genes are TRBV27 and TRBJ2-7; D is perhaps TRBD2 (5 bases). CDR3 protein: CASRLGPGDYEQYF. In nucleotides, the CDR3 is TGTGCCAGCAGGCTCGGCCCCGGGGACTACGAGCAGTACTTC.